These 12 T cell receptor beta chains were sequenced from one sample in a study of blood T cell repertoires in COVID-19. The repertoire was sequenced with immunoSEQ multiplex PCR; TCRdb's copy has only in-frame clones and lacks some. The table has around 700,000 clones, over 80% seen once; the top ten hold over 0.2%. The sample taken for sequencing was peripheral blood. These receptors originate from a woman aged 18-29 years with acute or convalescent COVID-19.

This clone turned up a few times. The chain employs TRBV7-2 and TRBJ2-7; 9 bases agree with TRBD1. This CDR3 contains 17 residues. Trimming at V came to 2 bases and at J to 5 bases, leaving 13 bases not matched to a gene. CDR1 is SGHTA and CDR2 is FQGNSA in the germline V gene. In nucleotides, the CDR3 is TGTGCCAGCAGCTTATTAGCCTACGGGACAGGGAAGGACGAGCAGTACTTC. Amino acid sequence: CASSLLAYGTGKDEQYF.

The chain links TRBV15 to TRBJ1-4, with 8 positions matching TRBD1. The V gene's germline CDR1 is LNHNV and CDR2 YYDKDF (reference sequence). V dropped 4 bases and J dropped 1; count of bases not matched to a gene: 2. The CDR3 is 15 amino acids. The CDR3 loop reads CATSKQGETNEKLFF. CDR3 bases: TGTGCCACCAGCAAACAGGGGGAAACTAATGAAAAACTGTTTTTT.

CDR3 protein: CASSLYSGGRDTQYF. For the CDR3, the DNA is TGTGCCAGCAGCTTATACAGCGGGGGACGAGATACGCAGTATTTT. The chain combines TRBV7-2 with TRBJ2-3, with 8 bases matching TRBD2. The CDR3 covers 15 residues. V lost 2 bases, J lost 5 bases, and 6 bases stayed unmatched. Germline loops: CDR1 SGHTA, CDR2 FQGNSA.

This chain connects TRBV19 to TRBJ1-2, with 8 bases identical to TRBD1. CDR3 length: 13 residues. V was pared by 7 bases and J by 8 bases, with 9 bases of the junction left unmatched. The germline gives CDR1 LNHDA, CDR2 SQIVND (reference sequence). The CDR3 DNA follows: TGTGCCAGTAAGAGGGACAGGTCGGGAGGCTACACCTTC. It is translated as CASKRDRSGGYTF. Variable domain in full (rest from reference TRBV19 and TRBJ1-2): DGGITQSPKYLFRKEGQNVTLSCEQNLNHDAMYWYRQDPGQGLRLIYYSQIVNDFQKGDIAEGYSVSREKKESFPLTVTSAQKNPTAFYLCASKRDRSGGYTFGSGTRLTVV.

This chain links TRBV6-5 with TRBJ2-2; 8 bases are a match to TRBD2. Losses at the gene ends were 5 bases for V and 4 bases for J; bases not matched to a gene: 3. In germline, CDR1 is MNHEY, CDR2 SVGAGI. The CDR3 is made up of 14 amino acids. CDR3: CASSRGGSTGELFF. The CDR3 DNA sequence: TGTGCCAGCAGTCGGGGGGGTTCCACCGGGGAGCTGTTTTTT.

This chain connects TRBV5-1 to TRBJ1-1, with 11 nucleotides matching TRBD1. This CDR3 contains 15 residues. The V segment lost 4 bases and the J segment 5 bases; nucleotides outside the gene matches: 7. Germline assignment: CDR1 SGHRS and CDR2 YFSETQ. The CDR3, as DNA: TGCGCCAGCAGCCCCGGGACAGGGGGATTAACTGAAGCTTTCTTT. The encoded protein is CASSPGTGGLTEAFF.

CDR3 DNA: TGTGCCAGCAGCCCCCCGTCCAGAAACGAGCAGTACTTC. Translation gives CASSPPSRNEQYF. V is TRBV12-3 or TRBV12-4 and J is TRBJ2-7, with D unresolved. This CDR3 contains 13 residues. V lost 6 bases and J 5 bases, leaving 14 bases between the germline ends.

V gene TRBV5-5 combines with J gene TRBJ2-4, with D possibly TRBD2 on 5 matching bases. The germline CDR1 and CDR2 sequences are SGHKS and YYEKEE (reference sequence). The CDR3 is 15 residues long. Trimming cost V 4 bases and J 6 bases, with 17 bases left between them. CDR3 in DNA: TGTGCCAGCAGCCCCTGGCGGGCGGGCGGAAACATTCAGTACTTC. Translating it yields CASSPWRAGGNIQYF.

This clone turned up a few times. The chain joins TRBV7-8 to TRBJ1-6; 8 positions match TRBD1. The V gene's germline CDR1 is SGHVS and CDR2 FQNEAQ. The V gene end was trimmed by 5 bases and the J gene end by 5 bases; junction bases not matched to a gene: 5. The CDR3 runs 15 residues. CDR3 DNA: TGTGCCAGCAGCCCCCGGACAGGGAATAATTCACCCCTCCACTTT. Protein sequence: CASSPRTGNNSPLHF.

The chain links TRBV18 to TRBJ1-1; D gene ambiguous. Germline V lookup: CDR1 KGHSH, CDR2 LQKENI. V was trimmed by 5 bases and J by 3 bases, leaving 13 bases between them. The CDR3 covers 14 residues. For the CDR3, the DNA is TGTGCCAGCTCATCCATTCAGTCGTACACTGAAGCTTTCTTT. It translates to CASSSIQSYTEAFF.

The J gene is TRBJ1-3, the V gene TRBV9; D remains unclear. This CDR3 is built from 16 residues. Germline CDR1 reads SGDLS; CDR2 reads YYNGEE. V was clipped by 0 bases and J by 4 bases, with 14 bases between them. For the CDR3, the DNA is TGTGCCAGCAGCGTAGACCGGGTACTAAGGGGAAACACCATATATTTT. It yields the protein CASSVDRVLRGNTIYF.

This rearrangement joins TRBV13 to TRBJ2-5; perhaps TRBD1 as D (5 bases). This CDR3 has 15 residues. Trimming took 4 bases from V and 1 from J, leaving 13 bases between them. Germline V gene lookup returns CDR1 PRHDT and CDR2 FYEKMQ (reference sequence). In DNA form, the CDR3 reads TGTGCCAGCAGCTCCTACCGACAGTCCCAAGAGACCCAGTACTTC. Translating gives CASSSYRQSQETQYF.